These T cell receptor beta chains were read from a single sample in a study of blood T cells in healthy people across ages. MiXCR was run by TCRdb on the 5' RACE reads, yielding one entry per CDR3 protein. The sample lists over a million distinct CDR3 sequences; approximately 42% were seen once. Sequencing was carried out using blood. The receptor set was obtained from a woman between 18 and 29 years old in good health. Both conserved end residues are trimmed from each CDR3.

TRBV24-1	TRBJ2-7	ATSDFRDRANEQY
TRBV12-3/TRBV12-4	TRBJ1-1	ASRGGRNTEAF
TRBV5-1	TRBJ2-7	ASRHTGLIYEQY
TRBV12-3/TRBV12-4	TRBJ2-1	ASSFLAYEQF
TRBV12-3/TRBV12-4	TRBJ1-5	ASSVGQGFRNQPQH
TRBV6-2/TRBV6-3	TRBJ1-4	ASSWTEGEKLF
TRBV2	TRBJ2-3	ASSEYSGGLTDTQY
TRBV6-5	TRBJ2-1	ASSLSGRVVEQF
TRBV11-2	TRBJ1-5	ASTLKADGNQPQH
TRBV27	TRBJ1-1	ASSLMGQGGTEAF
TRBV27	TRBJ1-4	ASKQGAHEKLF
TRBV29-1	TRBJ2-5	SVERDPETQY
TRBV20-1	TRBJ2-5	SAPSSGTQY
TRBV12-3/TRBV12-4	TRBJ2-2	ASSLGSGNTGELF
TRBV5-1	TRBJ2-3	ASSQGLAHTDTQY
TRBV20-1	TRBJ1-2	SARAPDHYGYT
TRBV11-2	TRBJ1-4	ASSSPRDRGEKLF
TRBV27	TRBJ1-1	ASSSRDRPMGAF
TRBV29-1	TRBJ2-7	SVHVVEPYEQY
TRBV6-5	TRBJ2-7	ASSYSAGSYEQY
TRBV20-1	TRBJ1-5	SARDLNRNQPQH
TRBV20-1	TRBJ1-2	SARETGFVNYGYT
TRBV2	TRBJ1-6	ASSGERRTYNSPLH
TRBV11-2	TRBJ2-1	ASSLGWEVYTRGGVNEQF
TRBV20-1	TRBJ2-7	SARSGSSGSSHEQY
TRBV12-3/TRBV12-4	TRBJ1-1	ASSLISGTEAF
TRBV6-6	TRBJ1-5	ASSYWAGINQPQH
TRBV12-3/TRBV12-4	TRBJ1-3	ASSFGNAIY
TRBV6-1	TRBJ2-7	ASRFLADSYEQY
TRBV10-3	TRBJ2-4	AISVGGDYTKNIQY
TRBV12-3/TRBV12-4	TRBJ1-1	ASSGQGWTEAF
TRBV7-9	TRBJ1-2	ASSFGTGFLEGYT
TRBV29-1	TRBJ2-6	SGLDKGSGANVLT
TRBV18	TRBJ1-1	ASSRPGTQENTEAF